The rows below give T cell receptor beta chains drawn from one sample of a study of shared clonotypes between healthy human individuals. Some clones are missing from TCRdb's copy, which holds only in-frame ones; the method was immunoSEQ multiplex PCR. The table has hundreds of thousands of clones, around 97% seen once; the top ten hold 0.045% to 0.07%. The sample taken for sequencing was naive CD4+ T cells sorted from blood. These TCRs come from a woman aged 25 to 39 in good health. Both conserved end residues are part of each CDR3. D genes are given only for firm matches. Some rows have no size entry. The others give once, few or many, or a class for an expanded clone.

CDR3nt: TGTGCCAGCAGCGGCCGAACAGGGTTCACCGGGGAGCTGTTTTTT
CDR3aa: CASSGRTGFTGELFF
d_gene: -
abundance: once
j_gene: TRBJ2-2
v_gene: TRBV9

CDR3nt: TGCGCCAGCAGTCCCCGGACTAGCGGGAGGGGGGAGACCCAGTACTTC
CDR3aa: CASSPRTSGRGETQYF
d_gene: TRBD2
abundance: -
j_gene: TRBJ2-5
v_gene: TRBV4-1

CDR3nt: TGTGCCAGCACCTTCGGCGGAGCATACAGGGTTGGGAACTATGGCTACACCTTC
CDR3aa: CASTFGGAYRVGNYGYTF
d_gene: -
abundance: -
j_gene: TRBJ1-2
v_gene: TRBV5-4

CDR3nt: TGTGCCAGCTCACCCACAGGGCGGAACACTGAAGCTTTCTTT
CDR3aa: CASSPTGRNTEAFF
d_gene: -
abundance: -
j_gene: TRBJ1-1
v_gene: TRBV28

CDR3nt: TGTGCCAGCAGCCTGAACATAGGAGTACAAGAGACCCAGTACTTC
CDR3aa: CASSLNIGVQETQYF
d_gene: -
abundance: -
j_gene: TRBJ2-5
v_gene: TRBV5-4

CDR3nt: TGCGCCAGCAGCTCTACAGACTCTAACTATGGCTACACCTTC
CDR3aa: CASSSTDSNYGYTF
d_gene: -
abundance: -
j_gene: TRBJ1-2
v_gene: TRBV5-1

CDR3nt: TGCGCCAGCAGGACAGGGCTGAACACTGAAGCTTTCTTT
CDR3aa: CASRTGLNTEAFF
d_gene: TRBD1
abundance: -
j_gene: TRBJ1-1
v_gene: TRBV10-1

CDR3nt: TGTGCCAGCAGTTCGAGGGTCTACAATGAGCAGTTCTTC
CDR3aa: CASSSRVYNEQFF
d_gene: -
abundance: -
j_gene: TRBJ2-1
v_gene: TRBV6-6

CDR3nt: TGCGCCAGCAGTGATCCGGGACAGGGCCCCTACGAGCAGTACTTC
CDR3aa: CASSDPGQGPYEQYF
d_gene: TRBD1
abundance: -
j_gene: TRBJ2-7
v_gene: TRBV10-1

CDR3nt: TGTGCCAGCAGTTCACCCGGGCTAGGGAACACTGAAGCTTTCTTT
CDR3aa: CASSSPGLGNTEAFF
d_gene: -
abundance: -
j_gene: TRBJ1-1
v_gene: TRBV28

CDR3nt: TGTGCCATCAGTGACGGGACAAGAGGGATCGGGGAGCTGTTTTTT
CDR3aa: CAISDGTRGIGELFF
d_gene: -
abundance: -
j_gene: TRBJ2-2
v_gene: TRBV10-3

CDR3nt: TGTGCCAGCAGTTACCCGAGCGGGGGCGGAAACACCATATATTTT
CDR3aa: CASSYPSGGGNTIYF
d_gene: -
abundance: -
j_gene: TRBJ1-3
v_gene: TRBV6-6

CDR3nt: TGTGCCAGCAGGGCGGATTGGGATAATGAAAAACTGTTTTTT
CDR3aa: CASRADWDNEKLFF
d_gene: -
abundance: -
j_gene: TRBJ1-4
v_gene: TRBV6-1

CDR3nt: TGTGCCAGCAGCTGGGTAGCGGGAGGGTACGAGCAGTACTTC
CDR3aa: CASSWVAGGYEQYF
d_gene: TRBD2
abundance: once
j_gene: TRBJ2-7
v_gene: TRBV5-6

CDR3nt: TGTGCCAGCAGTCTCGCAGTGAGCACAGATACGCAGTATTTT
CDR3aa: CASSLAVSTDTQYF
d_gene: -
abundance: -
j_gene: TRBJ2-3
v_gene: TRBV6-5

CDR3nt: TGTGCCAGCAGCCGGGGTATCCTGACCCTTGGCTACACCTTC
CDR3aa: CASSRGILTLGYTF
d_gene: -
abundance: -
j_gene: TRBJ1-2
v_gene: TRBV14

CDR3nt: TGTGCCAGTAGTATACAGGCTAACTATGGCTACACCTTC
CDR3aa: CASSIQANYGYTF
d_gene: -
abundance: -
j_gene: TRBJ1-2
v_gene: TRBV19

CDR3nt: TGTGCCAGCAGTGAAGCCCGACAGAGCTCCTACGAGCAGTACTTC
CDR3aa: CASSEARQSSYEQYF
d_gene: -
abundance: -
j_gene: TRBJ2-7
v_gene: TRBV2